The following is a T cell receptor beta chain sequence with its context. As yet, its antigen is unknown. The sample comes from a study of CD8 T cells in Susac syndrome. Study results and limitations: The study recognized that its TCR sequencing and HLA analysis covered a relatively small number of individuals.

Random-hexamer reverse transcription was applied to roughly 0.5 to 1 ug RNA. An immunoSEQ multiplex PCR generated amplified TCR beta CDR3 products spanning 54 Vbeta and 13 Jbeta. TCRdb called the immunoSEQ multiplex PCR reads again in MiXCR, with one record for every CDR3 protein. Of some 300,000 distinct CDR3 sequences listed, 70% to 90% were seen once; the top ten hold 0.21%. The germline V and J ends were trimmed by 1 base and 9 bases, with 16 bases remaining between them. The CDR3 consists of 15 residues. From blood CD8+ and CD4+ T cells, the TCR beta chain was sequenced. TEMRA cells were FACS-enriched, with CD8+ and CD4+ T cells isolated negatively.

This sequence was found in a human donor with multiple sclerosis. The sample comprised CD8+ T cells from PBMCs. The rearrangement links TRBV12-3 or TRBV12-4 to TRBJ1-5, with D possibly TRBD1 on 5 matching bases. The CDR3 DNA reads as TGTGCCAGCAGTTTAGTTGCGGTGGAGGGGTGGCCCCAGCATTTT. It specifies CASSLVAVEGWPQHF.